Below, 5 T cell receptor beta chains from the same sample are listed, as sequenced in a study of T cells in Graves' hyperthyroidism and ophthalmopathy. It was RNA transcripts that yielded the amplified TCR beta CDR3 regions. Initially, a first-round RT-PCR of the TCR CDR3 employed the HTBI primer set. TCRdb itself ran the multiplex PCR reads through MiXCR, one entry per CDR3 protein. The sample includes about 380,000 distinct CDR3 sequences, 13% seen only once; the top ten take around 21%. Sequenced input: blood. These receptors were obtained from a man aged 30 to 45 with Graves' hyperthyroidism that later progressed to Graves' ophthalmopathy.

This clonotype was detected many times. The genes are TRBV12-3 or TRBV12-4 and TRBJ2-1; D remains ambiguous. Trimming removed 3 bases from V and 5 bases from J, with 5 bases in between. CDR3 size: 12 residues. DNA for the CDR3: TGTGCCAGCAGTTTCGAGGACAATGAGCAGTTCTTC. Translating it yields CASSFEDNEQFF.

This clonotype was observed many times. This chain connects TRBV30 to TRBJ2-1; D unresolved. Germline V gives CDR1 GTSNPN, CDR2 SVGIG (reference sequence). Trimming removed 6 bases from V and 7 bases from J, with 10 bases in between. The CDR3 loop spans 11 amino acids. The CDR3 loop reads CACPVWNEQFF. DNA of the CDR3: TGTGCCTGCCCCGTATGGAATGAGCAGTTCTTC.

This clonotype was detected many times. The rearrangement uses TRBV2 and TRBJ1-5; D is perhaps TRBD1 (5 bases). Germline CDR1 SNHLY, CDR2 FYNNEI. The CDR3 is 15 amino acids. V lost 6 bases, J lost 1 base, and 13 bases lay in between. The CDR3 DNA sequence: TGTGCCAGCAGGAGAGACAGACTAAGCAATCAGCCCCAGCATTTT. Protein product: CASRRDRLSNQPQHF.

This clonotype was counted ten times or more. The V gene is TRBV5-1, the J gene TRBJ2-7; no reliable D call. The V end was cut by 4 bases, the J end by 2 bases, with 13 bases between. The CDR3 covers 14 residues. Germline V gene sequence: CDR1 SGHRS, CDR2 YFSETQ. The CDR3 spells CASSGVPQTYEQYF. The CDR3, as DNA: TGCGCCAGCAGCGGGGTACCGCAAACCTACGAGCAGTACTTC. The full variable domain, its missing parts supplied by reference TRBV5-1 and TRBJ2-7, is KAGVTQTPRYLIKTRGQQVTLSCSPISGHRSVSWYQQTPGQGLQFLFEYFSETQRNKGNFPGRFSGRQFSNSRSEMNVSTLELGDSALYLCASSGVPQTYEQYFGPGTRLTVT.

This clonotype was found many times. In DNA, the CDR3 is TGTGCCAGCAGCTTAGTCAGCATGAACACTGAAGCTTTCTTT. Translation gives CASSLVSMNTEAFF. The chain recombines TRBV7-9 with TRBJ1-1; D remains ambiguous. V lost 1 base and J lost 0, with 6 bases in between. Per the germline V gene, CDR1 is SEHNR and CDR2 is FQNEAQ (reference sequence). This CDR3 contains 14 residues. Combining the CDR3 with reference TRBV7-9 and TRBJ1-1 gives the whole variable domain DTGVSQNPRHKITKRGQNVTFRCDPISEHNRLYWYRQTLGQGPEFLTYFQNEAQLEKSRLLSDRFSAERPKGSFSTLEIQRTEQGDSAMYLCASSLVSMNTEAFFGQGTRLTVV.